Listed below are T cell receptor beta chains from one sample, sequenced in a study of blood T cells in healthy people across ages. TCRdb re-analysed the 5' RACE reads in MiXCR, keeping a single row per CDR3 protein. The repertoire holds over 600,000 distinct CDR3 sequences, with 20% to 25% as singletons. The sequenced sample consisted of blood. These receptors were taken from a man between 65 and 85 years old in good health. The CDR3 runs from the conserved cysteine through the conserved F or W. A D gene is named only where the DNA matches it firmly. The size entry is marked missing in some rows and otherwise reads once, few, many or a size class.

DNA: TGTGCCAGCAGCCAAGTCGGAACAGGGAACAATGAGCAGTTCTTC; CDR3: CASSQVGTGNNEQFF; J: TRBJ2-1; size: -; V: TRBV3-1; D: -
DNA: TGCAGTACTAGAGATCCCCTTAGCGGGACTTACGAGCAGTACTTC; CDR3: CSTRDPLSGTYEQYF; J: TRBJ2-7; size: few; V: TRBV20-1; D: TRBD2
DNA: TGTGCCAGCAGCTTAGTGTTTGGGGGATCTGGAAACACCATATATTTT; CDR3: CASSLVFGGSGNTIYF; J: TRBJ1-3; size: few; V: TRBV7-2; D: -
DNA: TGCGCCAGCAGCTTGGAGATTCAGGGTTGGTCTGGCTACACCTTC; CDR3: CASSLEIQGWSGYTF; J: TRBJ1-2; size: -; V: TRBV5-1; D: -
DNA: TGCAGTGCTGAGACTAGCGGGAGCTCCTACAATGAGCAGTTCTTC; CDR3: CSAETSGSSYNEQFF; J: TRBJ2-1; size: many; V: TRBV20-1; D: TRBD2
DNA: TGCAGTGCCGCGGGACAGCGTTACTACGAGCAGTACTTC; CDR3: CSAAGQRYYEQYF; J: TRBJ2-7; size: few; V: TRBV20-1; D: -
DNA: TGTGCCAGCAGGCGGGAGTTAAGCTCCTACGAGCAGTACTTC; CDR3: CASRRELSSYEQYF; J: TRBJ2-7; size: -; V: TRBV12-3/TRBV12-4; D: TRBD2
DNA: TGTGCCACAGAGAGCCAAGTCGGACAGGGTGACCAGGAGACCCAGTACTTC; CDR3: CATESQVGQGDQETQYF; J: TRBJ2-5; size: many; V: TRBV10-3; D: TRBD1
DNA: TGTGCCAGCAGCCAAGGTCCCAGTTTAGTATACAATGAGCAGTTCTTC; CDR3: CASSQGPSLVYNEQFF; J: TRBJ2-1; size: -; V: TRBV3-1; D: -
DNA: TGTGCCAGCAGCCCCGGGACTAGCGGAGACTGCGAGCAGTACTTC; CDR3: CASSPGTSGDCEQYF; J: TRBJ2-7; size: few; V: TRBV6-6; D: TRBD2
DNA: TGCAGTGCTAGGACAAGCGGGCCAGATACGCAGTATTTT; CDR3: CSARTSGPDTQYF; J: TRBJ2-3; size: -; V: TRBV20-1; D: -
DNA: TGTGCCACCCACACCGGGACAGGGGTTTACACTGAAGCTTTCTTT; CDR3: CATHTGTGVYTEAFF; J: TRBJ1-1; size: few; V: TRBV27; D: TRBD1
DNA: TGTGCCAGCAGCGTAGAGACTAGCGGGAGTCCTTACGAGCAGTACTTC; CDR3: CASSVETSGSPYEQYF; J: TRBJ2-7; size: -; V: TRBV9; D: TRBD2
DNA: TGCGCCAGCAGCGGCAGCCCGGGACTAGCGGGAGGGAGTGAGCAGTTCTTC; CDR3: CASSGSPGLAGGSEQFF; J: TRBJ2-1; size: -; V: TRBV5-1; D: TRBD2
DNA: TGTGCCAGCAGTTACTCTAGGACTACTCAAGAGACCCAGTACTTC; CDR3: CASSYSRTTQETQYF; J: TRBJ2-5; size: few; V: TRBV6-5; D: -
DNA: TGCGCCAGCAGCCAAGATACAAGCGGGAGCTACTCCTACAATGAGCAGTTCTTC; CDR3: CASSQDTSGSYSYNEQFF; J: TRBJ2-1; size: many; V: TRBV4-3; D: TRBD2
DNA: TGTGCCAGCAGACGACAGGGTGAGGATGAGCAGTTCTTC; CDR3: CASRRQGEDEQFF; J: TRBJ2-1; size: few; V: TRBV27; D: TRBD1
DNA: TGCAGTGCTAGAAAAGATGGGAGAGGGCGGGGAGAGACCCAGTACTTC; CDR3: CSARKDGRGRGETQYF; J: TRBJ2-5; size: -; V: TRBV20-1; D: -
DNA: TGCGCCAGCAGCTTGACGACTAGCGGGAGTGCTGAGCAGTTCTTC; CDR3: CASSLTTSGSAEQFF; J: TRBJ2-1; size: few; V: TRBV5-1; D: TRBD2
DNA: TGTGCCAGCAGTTTCCTCGACAGGGGGCCGATCGAGCAGTACTTC; CDR3: CASSFLDRGPIEQYF; J: TRBJ2-7; size: -; V: TRBV12-3/TRBV12-4; D: TRBD1
DNA: TGCAGTGCTAGAGCCTCGGGACAGGGAAGCACAGATACGCAGTATTTT; CDR3: CSARASGQGSTDTQYF; J: TRBJ2-3; size: -; V: TRBV20-1; D: TRBD1
DNA: TGTGCCAGCAGCAACCTCGGGACAGGATACTACGAGCAGTACTTC; CDR3: CASSNLGTGYYEQYF; J: TRBJ2-7; size: -; V: TRBV7-3; D: TRBD1
DNA: TGTGCCAGCAGGGGACAGGGGGTCACAGATACGCAGTATTTT; CDR3: CASRGQGVTDTQYF; J: TRBJ2-3; size: once; V: TRBV28; D: TRBD1
DNA: TGTGCCAGCAGAACAACCCCAGGGGGCTCCCACGAGCAGTACTTC; CDR3: CASRTTPGGSHEQYF; J: TRBJ2-7; size: -; V: TRBV6-2/TRBV6-3; D: TRBD1
DNA: TGTGCCAGCAGTTGGTACAGCGGGACAGATACGCAGTATTTT; CDR3: CASSWYSGTDTQYF; J: TRBJ2-3; size: few; V: TRBV12-3/TRBV12-4; D: -
DNA: TGCGCCAGCAGCCAAGAATGGGGGCTTCACTACGAGCAGTACTTC; CDR3: CASSQEWGLHYEQYF; J: TRBJ2-7; size: -; V: TRBV4-3; D: -
DNA: TGTGCCAGCTCACGGATGACAGAAGAGACCCAGTACTTC; CDR3: CASSRMTEETQYF; J: TRBJ2-5; size: many; V: TRBV18; D: -
DNA: TGTGCCAGCAGTTTCAGGACTAGACCCAATGAGCAGTTCTTC; CDR3: CASSFRTRPNEQFF; J: TRBJ2-1; size: -; V: TRBV12-3/TRBV12-4; D: TRBD2
DNA: TGTGCCAGTAGTATCTATCCGGGAAGGGACAGCAACTACGAGCAGTACTTC; CDR3: CASSIYPGRDSNYEQYF; J: TRBJ2-7; size: -; V: TRBV19; D: TRBD1
DNA: TGTGCCAGCAGCCCAGGGACTAGCGGGAGTATTAGGAACTTC; CDR3: CASSPGTSGSIRNF; J: TRBJ2-5; size: -; V: TRBV3-1; D: TRBD2
DNA: TGCAGCGTCGACCGGGCCGAGGACCACAATGAACAGTTCTTC; CDR3: CSVDRAEDHNEQFF; J: TRBJ2-1; size: -; V: TRBV29-1; D: -
DNA: TGTGCCATCAGGACACAGGGAACTAACTATGGCTACACCTTC; CDR3: CAIRTQGTNYGYTF; J: TRBJ1-2; size: -; V: TRBV10-3; D: -
DNA: TGTGCCAGCTCACCACGGGTGACTAGCGACTACGAGCAGTACTTC; CDR3: CASSPRVTSDYEQYF; J: TRBJ2-7; size: -; V: TRBV18; D: TRBD2
DNA: TGTGCCAGCAATCAGGTCGGGACAGGGGGCGGGCAGCCCCAGCATTTT; CDR3: CASNQVGTGGGQPQHF; J: TRBJ1-5; size: few; V: TRBV2; D: TRBD1
DNA: TGCAGTGCTAGTTGGCAGCTCAGTAGAGAGACCCAGTACTTC; CDR3: CSASWQLSRETQYF; J: TRBJ2-5; size: -; V: TRBV20-1; D: -
DNA: TGTGCCAGCAGCGTAGAAAGCGGCTACGAGCAGTACTTC; CDR3: CASSVESGYEQYF; J: TRBJ2-7; size: -; V: TRBV9; D: -
DNA: TGTGCCAGCAGCGTAGGACCTCGGGACAGCTATGGCTACACCTTC; CDR3: CASSVGPRDSYGYTF; J: TRBJ1-2; size: -; V: TRBV9; D: TRBD1
DNA: TGTGCCAGCAGCCCGGCCGGGACTAACTACAATGAGCAGTTCTTC; CDR3: CASSPAGTNYNEQFF; J: TRBJ2-1; size: -; V: TRBV7-2; D: TRBD2
DNA: TGTGCCAGCAGTTTCACACACCAAGAGACCCAGTACTTC; CDR3: CASSFTHQETQYF; J: TRBJ2-5; size: -; V: TRBV12-3/TRBV12-4; D: -
DNA: TGCGCCAGCAGCCCCGGGACAGGGAAGACTAATGAAAAACTGTTTTTT; CDR3: CASSPGTGKTNEKLFF; J: TRBJ1-4; size: few; V: TRBV4-1; D: TRBD1
DNA: TGTGCCAGCAGCTTAGAGGGACCGGACAGTAATGAAAAACTGTTTTTT; CDR3: CASSLEGPDSNEKLFF; J: TRBJ1-4; size: -; V: TRBV7-6; D: -
DNA: TGTGCCAGCAACAAGGGGGAAGCCTACGAGCAGTACTTC; CDR3: CASNKGEAYEQYF; J: TRBJ2-7; size: -; V: TRBV9; D: -
DNA: TGCGCCAGCAGCTTGGCCCCGGGACAGGACTATGGCTACACCTTC; CDR3: CASSLAPGQDYGYTF; J: TRBJ1-2; size: few; V: TRBV5-1; D: TRBD1
DNA: TGTGCCAGCAGCCCCACGGACTTATCGATCTACAATGAGCAGTTCTTC; CDR3: CASSPTDLSIYNEQFF; J: TRBJ2-1; size: -; V: TRBV7-9; D: -
DNA: TGTGCCAGCAGTTTCCTCACTAGCGGGGGATACAATGAGCAGTTCTTC; CDR3: CASSFLTSGGYNEQFF; J: TRBJ2-1; size: many; V: TRBV28; D: TRBD2
DNA: TGTGCCAGCAGCCCCGCCGGGAAGGGACAAGAGACCCAGTACTTC; CDR3: CASSPAGKGQETQYF; J: TRBJ2-5; size: -; V: TRBV27; D: -
DNA: TGCGCCAGCAGCTTAGATGGGGGGACCCCAATTGATGAGCGGTTCTTC; CDR3: CASSLDGGTPIDERFF; J: TRBJ2-1; size: -; V: TRBV5-1; D: -
DNA: TGTGCCAGGAAAGGGGGGCGCGAATACGAGCAGTACTTC; CDR3: CARKGGREYEQYF; J: TRBJ2-7; size: few; V: TRBV21-1; D: -
DNA: TGTGCCACCGGGAGGAGAACCTACGAGCAGTACTTC; CDR3: CATGRRTYEQYF; J: TRBJ2-7; size: -; V: TRBV28; D: TRBD2
DNA: TGCAGCGTTGACCGACAGCCGGGCAGCACAGATACGCAGTATTTT; CDR3: CSVDRQPGSTDTQYF; J: TRBJ2-3; size: -; V: TRBV29-1; D: -
DNA: TGCAGTGCTACCGGGACAGGGTGGTCCTACGAGCAGTACTTC; CDR3: CSATGTGWSYEQYF; J: TRBJ2-7; size: few; V: TRBV20-1; D: TRBD1
DNA: TGTGCCAGCAGTTCCAACAGGGGCACCAATTCCTACGAGCAGTACTTC; CDR3: CASSSNRGTNSYEQYF; J: TRBJ2-7; size: -; V: TRBV6-2/TRBV6-3; D: TRBD1
DNA: TGTGCCAGCAGCATTGGACAGGGTGCAACTTTCTTT; CDR3: CASSIGQGATFF; J: TRBJ1-1; size: few; V: TRBV6-1; D: TRBD1
DNA: TGTGCCAGCAGCTCACTAGCGGAGAAGAACACCGGGGAGCTGTTTTTT; CDR3: CASSSLAEKNTGELFF; J: TRBJ2-2; size: few; V: TRBV7-3; D: TRBD2
DNA: TGTGCCACCAGTAGCGAGAGGCTAGCGGTAGCCAAAAACATTCAGTACTTC; CDR3: CATSSERLAVAKNIQYF; J: TRBJ2-4; size: -; V: TRBV24-1; D: TRBD2
DNA: TGTGCCAGCAGCTCAGAATACCGGGACAGGGGGCGCGAGACCCAGTACTTC; CDR3: CASSSEYRDRGRETQYF; J: TRBJ2-5; size: -; V: TRBV7-9; D: TRBD1